The entry below describes one T cell receptor beta chain. Its antigen remains unknown. The sample originates from a study of cytomegalovirus exposure and HLA in healthy donors. As for the study in general: Unique TCR beta sequences numbering over 100 million came from 150 million to 200 million T cells in an earlier analysis. Study observations and caveats: In an earlier analysis, about 87% or about 30%: the productive usage of most TCR beta V segments. When analyzed later, a missense DCLRE1C variant was found to be linked to TCR beta V- and J-gene trimming.

The CDR3 loop spans 17 amino acids. Germline values: CDR1 LNHDA, CDR2 SQIVND (reference sequence). Trimming left V 2 bases short and J 2 bases short, with 16 bases between. The PCR employed 60 Vbeta primers together with 13 Jbeta primers. Libraries were prepared by immunoSEQ multiplex PCR; TCRdb keeps only in-frame clonotypes and omits some of them. The repertoire consists of 130,000 or so clones, with roughly four fifths occurring once and the leading ten covering 1.5% to 2%. This chain uses TRBV19 with TRBJ1-5; D is possibly TRBD1 (5 bases). Specimen: PBMCs. This receptor was obtained from a female donor in good health and CMV-seronegative. Written as DNA, the CDR3 is TGTGCCAGTAGTATAACTGTAAGGGGTGGGGGCAATCAGCCCCAGCATTTT. Amino acid sequence: CASSITVRGGGNQPQHF.